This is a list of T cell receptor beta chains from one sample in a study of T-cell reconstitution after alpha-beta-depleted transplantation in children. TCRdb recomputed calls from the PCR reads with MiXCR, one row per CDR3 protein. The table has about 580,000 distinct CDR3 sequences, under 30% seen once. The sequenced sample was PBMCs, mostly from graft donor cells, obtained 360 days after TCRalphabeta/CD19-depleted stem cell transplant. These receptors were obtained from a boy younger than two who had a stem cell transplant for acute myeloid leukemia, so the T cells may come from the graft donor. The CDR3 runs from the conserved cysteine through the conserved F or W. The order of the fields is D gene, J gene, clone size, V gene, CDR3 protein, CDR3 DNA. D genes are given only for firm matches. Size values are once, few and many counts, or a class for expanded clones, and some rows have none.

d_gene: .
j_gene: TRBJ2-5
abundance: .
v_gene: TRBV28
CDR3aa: CASSTERETQYF
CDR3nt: TGTGCCAGCAGCACAGAGAGAGAGACCCAGTACTTC

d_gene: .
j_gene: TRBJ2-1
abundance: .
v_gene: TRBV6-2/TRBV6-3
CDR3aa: CASGRLGEQFF
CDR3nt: TGTGCCAGCGGTCGACTGGGTGAGCAGTTCTTC

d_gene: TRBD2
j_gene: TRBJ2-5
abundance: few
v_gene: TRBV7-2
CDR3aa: CASSTRLAGGTQYF
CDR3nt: TGTGCCAGCAGCACCCGACTAGCCGGAGGGACCCAGTACTTC

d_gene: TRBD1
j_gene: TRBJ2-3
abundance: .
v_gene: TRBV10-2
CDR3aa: CASSVPPTGPSTDTQYF
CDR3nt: TGCGCCAGCAGTGTTCCCCCGACAGGGCCTAGCACAGATACGCAGTATTTT

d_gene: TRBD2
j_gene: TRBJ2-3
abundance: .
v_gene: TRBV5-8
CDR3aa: CASSFGLAGVTTQYF
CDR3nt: TGTGCCAGCAGCTTCGGACTAGCGGGGGTTACTACGCAGTATTTT

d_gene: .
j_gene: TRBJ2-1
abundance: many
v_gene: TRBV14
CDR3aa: CASSPWDWSYNEQFF
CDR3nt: TGTGCCAGCAGCCCATGGGACTGGAGCTACAATGAGCAGTTCTTC

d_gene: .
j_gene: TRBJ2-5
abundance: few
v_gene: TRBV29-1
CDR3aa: CSVVNLIQETQYF
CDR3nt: TGCAGCGTCGTAAACCTAATACAAGAGACCCAGTACTTC

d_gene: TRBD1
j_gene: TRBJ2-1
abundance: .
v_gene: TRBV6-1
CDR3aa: CASRIPGTGNNEQFF
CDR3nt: TGTGCCAGCAGAATCCCCGGGACAGGGAACAATGAGCAGTTCTTC

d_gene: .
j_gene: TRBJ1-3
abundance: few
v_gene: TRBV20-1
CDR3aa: CSALRGGAGNTIYF
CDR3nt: TGCAGTGCCCTAAGAGGGGGGGCTGGAAACACCATATATTTT

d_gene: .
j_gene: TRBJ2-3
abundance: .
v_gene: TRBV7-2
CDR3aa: CASSLALASDTQYF
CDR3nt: TGTGCCAGCAGCTTAGCGCTAGCCTCAGATACGCAGTATTTT

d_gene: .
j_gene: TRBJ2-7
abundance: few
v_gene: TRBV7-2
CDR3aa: CASSLAQGPSYEQYF
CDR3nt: TGTGCCAGCAGCTTAGCCCAGGGGCCCTCCTACGAGCAGTACTTC

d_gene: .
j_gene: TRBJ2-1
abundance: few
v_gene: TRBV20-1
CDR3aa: CSARDPGAGGYNEQFF
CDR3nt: TGCAGTGCTAGAGATCCCGGCGCAGGCGGATACAATGAGCAGTTCTTC

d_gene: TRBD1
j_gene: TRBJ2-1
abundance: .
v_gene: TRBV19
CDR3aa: CATLGGQISSYNEQFF
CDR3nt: TGTGCCACGCTAGGGGGACAGATAAGCTCCTACAATGAGCAGTTCTTC

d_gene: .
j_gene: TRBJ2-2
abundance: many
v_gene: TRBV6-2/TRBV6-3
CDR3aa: CASRVATTGELFF
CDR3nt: TGTGCCAGCAGAGTGGCGACCACCGGGGAGCTGTTTTTT

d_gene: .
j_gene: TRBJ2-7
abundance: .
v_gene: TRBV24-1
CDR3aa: CATSDPGSSSSYEQYF
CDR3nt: TGTGCCACCAGTGATCCAGGGAGCAGCAGCTCCTACGAGCAGTACTTC

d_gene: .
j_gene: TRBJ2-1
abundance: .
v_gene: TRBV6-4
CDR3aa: CASSVRGLTTYNEQFF
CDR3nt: TGTGCCAGCAGTGTAAGGGGTCTGACGACCTACAATGAGCAGTTCTTC

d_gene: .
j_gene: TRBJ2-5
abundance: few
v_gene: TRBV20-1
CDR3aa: CSAGTEQETQYF
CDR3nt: TGCAGTGCCGGGACTGAACAAGAGACCCAGTACTTC

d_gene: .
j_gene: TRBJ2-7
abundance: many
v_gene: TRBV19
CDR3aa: CASSVYPVGGAGEQYF
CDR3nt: TGTGCCAGTAGTGTGTACCCCGTTGGAGGGGCAGGAGAGCAGTACTTC

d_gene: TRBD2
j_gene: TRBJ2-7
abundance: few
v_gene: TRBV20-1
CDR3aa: CSARDRRLRLAGGPTYEQYF
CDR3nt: TGCAGTGCTAGAGATCGGAGGTTGAGACTAGCGGGGGGGCCTACTTACGAGCAGTACTTC

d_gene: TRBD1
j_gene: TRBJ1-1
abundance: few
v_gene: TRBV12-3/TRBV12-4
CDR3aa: CASSLAGGQGKEEAFF
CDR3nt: TGTGCCAGCAGTTTAGCTGGGGGACAGGGAAAAGAGGAAGCTTTCTTT

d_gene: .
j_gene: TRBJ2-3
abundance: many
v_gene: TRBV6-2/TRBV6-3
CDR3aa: CASNRGGYFTDTQYF
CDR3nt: TGTGCCAGCAACAGGGGAGGCTATTTCACAGATACGCAGTATTTT

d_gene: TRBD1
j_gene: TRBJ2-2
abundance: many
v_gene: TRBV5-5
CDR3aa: CASSLGQVINTGELFF
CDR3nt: TGTGCCAGCAGCCTCGGACAGGTTATTAACACCGGGGAGCTGTTTTTT

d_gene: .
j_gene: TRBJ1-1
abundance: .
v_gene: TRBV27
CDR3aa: CASSLWTGSNTEAFF
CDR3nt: TGTGCCAGCAGTTTATGGACCGGATCCAACACTGAAGCTTTCTTT

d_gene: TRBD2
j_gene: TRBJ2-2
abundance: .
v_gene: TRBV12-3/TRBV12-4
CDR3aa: CASTPSGLAGGPGTGELFF
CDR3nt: TGTGCCAGCACTCCCTCCGGGCTAGCGGGGGGGCCGGGCACCGGGGAGCTGTTTTTT

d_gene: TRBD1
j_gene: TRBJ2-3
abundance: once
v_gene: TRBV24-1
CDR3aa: CATSDLEGGKDTQYF
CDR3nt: TGTGCCACCAGTGATTTGGAAGGGGGCAAAGATACGCAGTATTTT

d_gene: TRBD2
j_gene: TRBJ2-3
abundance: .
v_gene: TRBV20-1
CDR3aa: CSAPGRAGRVTDTQYF
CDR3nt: TGCAGTGCTCCCGGTAGAGCGGGGCGGGTCACAGATACGCAGTATTTT

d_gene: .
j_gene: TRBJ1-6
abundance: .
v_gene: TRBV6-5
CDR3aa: CASSYHPGQGNSPLHF
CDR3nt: TGTGCCAGCAGTTACCATCCGGGCCAAGGGAATTCACCCCTCCACTTT

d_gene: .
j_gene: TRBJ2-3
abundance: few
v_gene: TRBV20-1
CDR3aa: CSARDRQAGTDTQYF
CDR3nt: TGCAGTGCTAGAGATAGGCAGGCCGGTACAGATACGCAGTATTTT

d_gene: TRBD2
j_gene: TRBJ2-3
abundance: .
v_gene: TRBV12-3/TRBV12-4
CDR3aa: CASSPGTSGRLRDTQYF
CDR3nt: TGTGCCAGCAGCCCAGGGACTAGCGGGCGTCTTCGAGATACGCAGTATTTT

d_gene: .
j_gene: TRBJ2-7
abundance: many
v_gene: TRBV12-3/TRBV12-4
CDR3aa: CASSLRPTYEQYF
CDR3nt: TGTGCCAGCAGTTTACGTCCCACCTACGAGCAGTACTTC

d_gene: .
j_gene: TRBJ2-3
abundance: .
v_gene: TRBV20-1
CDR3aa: CSARGSSDTQYF
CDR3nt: TGCAGTGCTAGAGGAAGCTCAGATACGCAGTATTTT